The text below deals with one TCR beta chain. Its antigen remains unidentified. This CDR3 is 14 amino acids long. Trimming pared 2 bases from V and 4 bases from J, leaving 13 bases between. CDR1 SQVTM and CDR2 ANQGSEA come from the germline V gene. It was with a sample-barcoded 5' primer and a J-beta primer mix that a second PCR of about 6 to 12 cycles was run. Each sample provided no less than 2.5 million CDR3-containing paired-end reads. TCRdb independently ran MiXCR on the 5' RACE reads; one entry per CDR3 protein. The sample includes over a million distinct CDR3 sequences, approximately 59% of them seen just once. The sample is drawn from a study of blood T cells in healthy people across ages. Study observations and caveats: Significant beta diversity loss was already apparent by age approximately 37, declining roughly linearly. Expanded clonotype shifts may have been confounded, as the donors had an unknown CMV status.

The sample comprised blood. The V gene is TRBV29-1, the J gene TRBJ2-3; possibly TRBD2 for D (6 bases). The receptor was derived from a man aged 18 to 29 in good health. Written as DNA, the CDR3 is TGCAGCGTTGAATTTGGGGGGTTGGCAGATACGCAGTATTTT. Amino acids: CSVEFGGLADTQYF.